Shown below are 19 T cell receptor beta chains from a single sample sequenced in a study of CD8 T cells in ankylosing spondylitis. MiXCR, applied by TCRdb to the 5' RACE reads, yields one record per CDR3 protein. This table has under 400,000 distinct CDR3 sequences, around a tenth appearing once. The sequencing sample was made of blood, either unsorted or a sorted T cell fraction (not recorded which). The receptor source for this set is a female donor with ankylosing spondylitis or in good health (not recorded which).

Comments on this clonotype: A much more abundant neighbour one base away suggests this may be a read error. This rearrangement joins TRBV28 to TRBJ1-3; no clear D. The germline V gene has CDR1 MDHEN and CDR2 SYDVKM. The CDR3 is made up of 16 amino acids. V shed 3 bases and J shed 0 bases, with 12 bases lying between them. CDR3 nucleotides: TGTGCCAGCAGTTTGTCAGGCCCGCACTCTGGAAACACCATATATTTT. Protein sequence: CASSLSGPHSGNTIYF. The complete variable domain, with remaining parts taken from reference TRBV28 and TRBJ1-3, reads DVKVTQSSRYLVKRTGEKVFLECVQDMDHENMFWYRQDPGLGLRLIYFSYDVKMKEKGDIPEGYSVSREKKERFSLILESASTNQTSMYLCASSLSGPHSGNTIYFGEGSWLTVV.

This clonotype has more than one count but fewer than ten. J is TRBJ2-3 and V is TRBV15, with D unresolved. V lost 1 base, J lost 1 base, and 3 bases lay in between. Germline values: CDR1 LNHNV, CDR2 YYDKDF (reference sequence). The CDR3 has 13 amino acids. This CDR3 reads CATSRAGTDTQYF. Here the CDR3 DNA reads TGTGCCACCAGCAGAGCGGGCACAGATACGCAGTATTTT.

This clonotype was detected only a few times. Written as DNA, the CDR3 is TGTGCCAGCAGCCCTACGTGGGGAGGAGGTGAGCAGTTCTTC. Translated, it gives CASSPTWGGGEQFF. The genes are TRBV7-9 and TRBJ2-1; tentative D call: TRBD2 (6 bases). The CDR3 loop spans 14 amino acids. Trimming took off 5 bases at V and 9 bases at J, with 17 bases between the two ends. Germline values: CDR1 SEHNR, CDR2 FQNEAQ (reference sequence).

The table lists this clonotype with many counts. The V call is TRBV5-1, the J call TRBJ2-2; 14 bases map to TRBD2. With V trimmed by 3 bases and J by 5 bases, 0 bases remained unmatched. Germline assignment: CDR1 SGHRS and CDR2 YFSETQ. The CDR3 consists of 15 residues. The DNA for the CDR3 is TGCGCCAGCAGCTGGACTAGCGGGGGGACCGGGGAGCTGTTTTTT. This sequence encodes CASSWTSGGTGELFF.

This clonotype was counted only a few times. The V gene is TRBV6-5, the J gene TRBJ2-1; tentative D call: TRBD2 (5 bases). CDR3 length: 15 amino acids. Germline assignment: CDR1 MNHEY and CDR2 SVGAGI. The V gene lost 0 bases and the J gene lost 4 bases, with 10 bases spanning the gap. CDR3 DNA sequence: TGTGCCAGCAGTTACTCTTCAAGCGGTTACAATGAGCAGTTCTTC. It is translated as CASSYSSSGYNEQFF.

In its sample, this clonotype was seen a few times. CDR3 DNA sequence: TGTGCCAGCAGCTCACGACCGGGGGAACAGGAGGGGAATGAGCAGTTCTTC. Amino acids: CASSSRPGEQEGNEQFF. This chain connects TRBV5-5 to TRBJ2-1; the D gene is possibly TRBD2 (6 bases). This CDR3 is built from 17 residues. Germline assignment: CDR1 SGHKS and CDR2 YYEKEE (reference sequence). V lost 3 bases, J lost 7 bases, and 23 bases lay in between.

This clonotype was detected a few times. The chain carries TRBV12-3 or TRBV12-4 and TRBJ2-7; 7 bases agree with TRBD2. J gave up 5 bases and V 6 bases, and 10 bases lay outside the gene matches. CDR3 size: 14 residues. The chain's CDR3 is CASREWGGSDEQYF. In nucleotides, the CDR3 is TGTGCCAGCAGGGAATGGGGGGGGAGCGACGAGCAGTACTTC.

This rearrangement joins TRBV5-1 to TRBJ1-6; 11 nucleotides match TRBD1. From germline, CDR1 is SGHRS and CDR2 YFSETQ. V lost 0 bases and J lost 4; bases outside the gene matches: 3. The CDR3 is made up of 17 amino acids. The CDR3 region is CASSLAGTGGYNSPLHF. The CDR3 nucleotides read TGCGCCAGCAGCTTGGCCGGGACAGGGGGATATAATTCACCCCTCCACTTT.

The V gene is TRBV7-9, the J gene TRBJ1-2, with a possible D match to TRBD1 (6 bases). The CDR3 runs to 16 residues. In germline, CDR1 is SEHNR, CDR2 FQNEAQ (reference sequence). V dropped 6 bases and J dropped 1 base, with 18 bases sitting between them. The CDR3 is CASSSTGTLSNYGYTF. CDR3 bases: TGTGCCAGCAGTTCTACCGGGACACTGAGTAACTATGGCTACACCTTC.

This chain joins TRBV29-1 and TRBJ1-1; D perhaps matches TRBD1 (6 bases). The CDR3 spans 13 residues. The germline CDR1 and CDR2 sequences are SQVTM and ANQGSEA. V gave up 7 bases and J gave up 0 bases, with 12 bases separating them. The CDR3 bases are TGCAGCGGTACACAGGGAATGAACACTGAAGCTTTCTTT. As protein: CSGTQGMNTEAFF.

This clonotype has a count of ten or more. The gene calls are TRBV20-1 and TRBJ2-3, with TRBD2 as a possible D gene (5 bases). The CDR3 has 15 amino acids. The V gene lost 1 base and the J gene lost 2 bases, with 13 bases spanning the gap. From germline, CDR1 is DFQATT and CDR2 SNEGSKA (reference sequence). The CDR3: CSARGQLGNTDTQYF. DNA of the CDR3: TGCAGTGCTAGAGGTCAACTAGGAAACACAGATACGCAGTATTTT.

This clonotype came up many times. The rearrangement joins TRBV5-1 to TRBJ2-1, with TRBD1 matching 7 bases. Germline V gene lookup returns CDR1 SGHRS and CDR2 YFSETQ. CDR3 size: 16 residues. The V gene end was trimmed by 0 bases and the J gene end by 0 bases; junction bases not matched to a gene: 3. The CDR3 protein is CASSLGGQSSYNEQFF. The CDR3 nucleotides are TGCGCCAGCAGCTTGGGGGGACAGAGCTCCTACAATGAGCAGTTCTTC.

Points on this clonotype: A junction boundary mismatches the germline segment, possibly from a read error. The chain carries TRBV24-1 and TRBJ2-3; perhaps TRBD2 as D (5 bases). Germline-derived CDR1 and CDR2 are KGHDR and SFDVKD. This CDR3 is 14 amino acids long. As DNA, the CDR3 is TGTGCCACCAGTGGTTATTCTAGCACAGATATGCAGTATTTT. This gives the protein CATSGYSSTDMQYF.

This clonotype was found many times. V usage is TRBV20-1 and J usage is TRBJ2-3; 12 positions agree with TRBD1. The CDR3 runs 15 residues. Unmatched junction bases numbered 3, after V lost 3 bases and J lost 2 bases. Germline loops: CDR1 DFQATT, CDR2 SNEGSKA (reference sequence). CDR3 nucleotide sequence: TGCAGTGCTAGCGGGACAGGGGGCCTCACAGATACGCAGTATTTT. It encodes CSASGTGGLTDTQYF.

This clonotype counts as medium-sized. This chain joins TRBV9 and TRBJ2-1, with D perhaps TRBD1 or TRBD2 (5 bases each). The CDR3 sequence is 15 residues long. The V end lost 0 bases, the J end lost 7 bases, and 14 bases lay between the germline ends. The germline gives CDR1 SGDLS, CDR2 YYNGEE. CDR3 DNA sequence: TGTGCCAGCAGCGTAGGATGGGGGAATGAGAATGAGCAGTTCTTC. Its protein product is CASSVGWGNENEQFF.

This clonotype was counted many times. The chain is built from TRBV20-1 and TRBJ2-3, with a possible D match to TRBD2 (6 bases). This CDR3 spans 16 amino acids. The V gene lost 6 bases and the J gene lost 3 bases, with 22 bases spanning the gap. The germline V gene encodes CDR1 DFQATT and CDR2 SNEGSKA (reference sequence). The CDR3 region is CSATPGVAGLTDTQYF. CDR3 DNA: TGCAGTGCCACTCCCGGGGTCGCGGGACTGACAGATACGCAGTATTTT.

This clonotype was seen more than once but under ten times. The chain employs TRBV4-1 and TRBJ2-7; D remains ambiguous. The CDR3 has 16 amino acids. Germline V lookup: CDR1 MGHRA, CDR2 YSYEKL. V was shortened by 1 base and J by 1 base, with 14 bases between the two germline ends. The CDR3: CASSQVVAPASYEQYF. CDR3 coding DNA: TGCGCCAGCAGCCAAGTGGTGGCGCCCGCATCCTACGAGCAGTACTTC.

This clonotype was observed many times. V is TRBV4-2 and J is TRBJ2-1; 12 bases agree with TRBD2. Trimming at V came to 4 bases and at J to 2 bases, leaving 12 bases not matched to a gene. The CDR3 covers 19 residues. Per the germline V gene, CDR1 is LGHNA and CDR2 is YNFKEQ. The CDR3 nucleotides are TGTGCCAGCAGCCGAAGGAGACTAGCGGGAGTTAATGCCTACAATGAGCAGTTCTTC. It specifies CASSRRRLAGVNAYNEQFF.

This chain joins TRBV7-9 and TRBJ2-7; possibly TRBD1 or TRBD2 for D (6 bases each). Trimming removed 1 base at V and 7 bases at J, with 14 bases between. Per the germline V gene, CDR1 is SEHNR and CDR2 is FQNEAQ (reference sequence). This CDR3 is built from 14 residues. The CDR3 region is CASSLEPGAVEQYF. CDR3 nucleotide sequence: TGTGCCAGCAGCTTAGAACCGGGGGCGGTTGAGCAGTACTTC.